The 26 T cell receptor beta chains presented below share a single source sample, sequenced in a study of blood T cell repertoires in COVID-19. Produced via immunoSEQ multiplex PCR; TCRdb's table is partial and in-frame only. The sample lists about 280,000 clones; roughly 85% were seen once. What was sequenced was peripheral blood. The source of these receptors is a man aged 50-59 years with active or convalescent COVID-19.

J is TRBJ2-1 and V is TRBV7-3; a possible D gene is TRBD2 (6 bases). This CDR3 region has 15 residues. The germline V gene encodes CDR1 SGHTA and CDR2 FQGTGA. Trimming pared 1 base from V and 1 base from J, leaving 8 bases between. The chain's CDR3 is CASSLRAGSYNEQFF. CDR3 in DNA: TGTGCCAGCAGCTTAAGGGCGGGATCCTACAATGAGCAGTTCTTC.

The chain has TRBV19 and TRBJ1-5; TRBD1 agrees at 9 bases. The V gene's germline CDR1 is LNHDA and CDR2 SQIVND (reference sequence). The V gene end was trimmed by 4 bases and the J gene end by 9 bases; junction bases not matched to a gene: 1. This CDR3 has 12 amino acids. CDR3 in amino acids: CASSRGQGPQHF. CDR3 in DNA: TGTGCCAGTAGTAGGGGACAGGGGCCCCAGCATTTT. Variable domain in full (rest from reference TRBV19 and TRBJ1-5): DGGITQSPKYLFRKEGQNVTLSCEQNLNHDAMYWYRQDPGQGLRLIYYSQIVNDFQKGDIAEGYSVSREKKESFPLTVTSAQKNPTAFYLCASSRGQGPQHFGDGTRLSIL.

This rearrangement joins TRBV6-5 to TRBJ1-1; 7 positions match TRBD1. V lost 4 bases to trimming and J lost 8 bases; unmatched junction nucleotides: 13. Germline V gives CDR1 MNHEY, CDR2 SVGAGI. This CDR3 is 15 amino acids long. CDR3 DNA: TGTGCCAGCAGTTCCGTGCGAGGGGGCTCGATCGAAGCTTTCTTT. It codes for CASSSVRGGSIEAFF.

CDR3 coding DNA: TGTGCCAGCAGTAAGGGGGATCGGACTAATGAAAAACTGTTTTTT. Translation: CASSKGDRTNEKLFF. The rearrangement uses TRBV6-5 and TRBJ1-4; D is possibly TRBD1 (6 bases). V lost 5 bases to trimming and J lost 2 bases, with 12 bases between them. This CDR3 is 15 amino acids long. Germline lookup yields CDR1 MNHEY and CDR2 SVGAGI.

Written as DNA, the CDR3 is TGTGCCAGCAGCCAAGGACTAGCGGGGTACACCGGGGAGCTGTTTTTT. Its translation is CASSQGLAGYTGELFF. This chain joins TRBV3-1 (or the pseudogene TRBV3-2) and TRBJ2-2; 11 bases map to TRBD2. V gave up 1 base and J gave up 3 bases; unmatched junction bases: 1. Germline loops: CDR1 LGHDT, CDR2 YNNKEL (reference sequence). The CDR3 totals 16 residues.

This chain links TRBV19 with TRBJ1-3; 8 bases map to TRBD1. Unmatched junction bases numbered 4, after V lost 7 bases and J lost 2 bases. Germline CDR1 is LNHDA and CDR2 is SQIVND (reference sequence). The length of the CDR3 is 14 residues. The CDR3 nucleotides are TGTGCCAGTAATCCACAGGGGGCTGGAAACACCATATATTTT. Translating gives CASNPQGAGNTIYF. The complete variable domain, with remaining parts taken from reference TRBV19 and TRBJ1-3, reads DGGITQSPKYLFRKEGQNVTLSCEQNLNHDAMYWYRQDPGQGLRLIYYSQIVNDFQKGDIAEGYSVSREKKESFPLTVTSAQKNPTAFYLCASNPQGAGNTIYFGEGSWLTVV.

V and J are TRBV3-1 (or the pseudogene TRBV3-2) and TRBJ2-7; possible D gene TRBD2, 5 bases. Looked up from germline, CDR1 is LGHDT and CDR2 is YNNKEL (reference sequence). This CDR3 has 13 amino acids. V lost 4 bases to trimming and J lost 3 bases, with 10 bases between them. CDR3 in amino acids: CASSRYGDYEQYF. The CDR3 DNA sequence: TGTGCCAGCAGCCGATACGGGGACTACGAGCAGTACTTC.

This chain joins TRBV3-1 (or the pseudogene TRBV3-2) and TRBJ2-1, with D tentatively TRBD2 (5 bases). Germline V CDR1 and CDR2: LGHDT, YNNKEL (reference sequence). This CDR3 contains 15 residues. The V end lost 0 bases, the J end lost 6 bases, and 12 bases lay between the germline ends. The CDR3 spells CASSQEPQRSNEQFF. CDR3 DNA sequence: TGTGCCAGCAGCCAAGAACCCCAGCGGTCCAATGAGCAGTTCTTC.

CDR3 DNA sequence: TGCAGCGTTGGACAGGGGAAGAATTCACCCCTCCACTTT. This codes for CSVGQGKNSPLHF. The chain has TRBV29-1 and TRBJ1-6; TRBD1 agrees at 8 bases. Trimming cost V 4 bases and J 7 bases; bases outside gene matches: 3. CDR1 and CDR2 from the germline V gene are SQVTM and ANQGSEA. This CDR3 contains 13 residues.

The V and J genes are TRBV5-6 and TRBJ2-3; 9 bases agree with TRBD2. J was trimmed by 7 bases and V by 1 base; bases with no gene match: 13. CDR1 is SGHDT, CDR2 YYEEEE, per germline. The CDR3 totals 17 residues. CDR3 sequence reads: CASSLFSAGGRDHTQYF. The CDR3 coding sequence is TGTGCCAGCAGCTTGTTCTCGGCGGGAGGGAGGGATCATACGCAGTATTTT.

The V call is TRBV24-1, the J call TRBJ1-1; 10 bases are a match to TRBD1. Germline CDR1 reads KGHDR; CDR2 reads SFDVKD. V lost 9 bases, J lost 1 base, and 13 bases stayed unmatched. There are 17 residues in the CDR3. The CDR3 sequence: CATDIHGQGERNTEAFF. The CDR3 nucleotides read TGTGCCACCGATATACACGGACAGGGGGAAAGGAACACTGAAGCTTTCTTT.

The chain combines TRBV7-2 with TRBJ1-2, with 7 positions matching TRBD1. This CDR3 spans 14 amino acids. Germline CDR1 and CDR2: SGHTA and FQGNSA. V lost 0 bases to trimming and J lost 7 bases; unmatched junction nucleotides: 5. CDR3 bases: TGTGCCAGCAGCTTAGCGCGGGACAGAGGTGGCTACACCTTC. Its translation is CASSLARDRGGYTF.

Worth noting for this clone: Compared with germline, one end of the junction differs, possibly owing to a read error. J is TRBJ2-5 and V is TRBV7-6; 10 nucleotides agree with TRBD1. In germline, CDR1 is SGHVS, CDR2 FNYEAQ. The CDR3 runs to 13 residues. The CDR3 protein is CASSPGQGQLLDF. In nucleotides, the CDR3 is TGTGCCAGCAGCCCGGGACAGGGGCAACTCTTGGACTTC.

The J gene is TRBJ2-2, the V gene TRBV6-5; 7 nucleotides agree with TRBD2. The CDR3 extends over 14 amino acids. From germline, CDR1 is MNHEY and CDR2 SVGAGI. The V segment lost 7 bases and the J segment 4 bases; nucleotides outside the gene matches: 6. The CDR3 region is CASTGWGGTGELFF. As DNA, the CDR3 is TGTGCCAGCACCGGGTGGGGGGGCACCGGGGAGCTGTTTTTT.

The rearrangement joins TRBV5-1 to TRBJ2-7; D may be TRBD2 (7 bases). This CDR3 is built from 13 residues. Germline V gene lookup returns CDR1 SGHRS and CDR2 YFSETQ. V lost 1 base and J lost 7, with 12 bases in between. In nucleotides, the CDR3 is TGCGCCAGCAGCTTGTCCGGGGGGCAAGAGCAGTACTTC. This encodes CASSLSGGQEQYF.

In this sample, this clone turned up a few times. J is TRBJ2-1 and V is TRBV27; maybe TRBD1 (6 bases). V lost 5 bases to trimming and J lost 6 bases, with 11 bases between them. CDR3 length equals 13 residues. The V gene's germline CDR1 is MNHEY and CDR2 SMNVEV (reference sequence). The CDR3, as DNA: TGTGCCAGCAGTGGGGGCAGGGCCAATGAGCAGTTCTTC. Its protein product is CASSGGRANEQFF.

The chain uses TRBV5-1 and TRBJ2-3, with 8 bases that match TRBD1. Germline V gene sequence: CDR1 SGHRS, CDR2 YFSETQ. The CDR3 contains 15 residues. Trimming removed 4 bases from V and 1 base from J; junction bases left unmatched: 5. CDR3 loop: CASSIRQGRTDTQYF. The CDR3 region has the DNA TGCGCCAGCAGCATACGACAGGGGCGCACAGATACGCAGTATTTT.

This chain links TRBV11-3 with TRBJ2-2; 12 positions agree with TRBD1. V gave up 4 bases and J gave up 7 bases; unmatched junction bases: 4. The CDR3 length is 15 residues. Germline V lookup: CDR1 SGHNT, CDR2 YENEEA. The CDR3 sequence: CASSWGTGGNGELFF. In nucleotides, the CDR3 is TGTGCCAGCAGCTGGGGGACAGGGGGCAACGGGGAGCTGTTTTTT. Variable domain in full (rest from reference TRBV11-3 and TRBJ2-2): EAGVVQSPRYKIIEKKQPVAFWCNPISGHNTLYWYLQNLGQGPELLIRYENEEAVDDSQLPKDRFSAERLKGVDSTLKIQPAELGDSAVYLCASSWGTGGNGELFFGEGSRLTVL.

This clone was counted once. V and J are TRBV7-6 and TRBJ2-1, with 8 bases matching TRBD2. After removal of 5 bases from V and 6 bases from J, the junction contained 12 bases not matched to a gene. Germline V gene data show CDR1 as SGHVS and CDR2 as FNYEAQ. The CDR3 loop spans 16 amino acids. The CDR3 DNA reads TGTGCCAGCAGCCCCAACCCGGGACTAGGAGCCAATGAGCAGTTCTTC. Translated: CASSPNPGLGANEQFF.

The genes are TRBV30 and TRBJ2-3; D gene uncertain. The CDR3 has 13 residues. V was clipped by 0 bases and J by 5 bases, with 9 bases between them. CDR1 and CDR2 (germline): GTSNPN, SVGIG (reference sequence). The chain's CDR3 is CAWSVRPGDTQYF. The CDR3 region has the DNA TGTGCCTGGAGTGTACGTCCCGGAGATACGCAGTATTTT.

The chain has TRBV6-6 and TRBJ2-3; D uncertain. Germline lookup yields CDR1 MNHNY and CDR2 SVGAGI (reference sequence). V dropped 6 bases and J dropped 3 bases, with 10 bases sitting between them. CDR3 length: 13 residues. The CDR3 sequence is CASSHQNTDTQYF. DNA of the CDR3: TGTGCCAGCAGCCATCAGAATACAGATACGCAGTATTTT.

This clone was detected a few times. The chain uses TRBV10-2 and TRBJ1-2; D may be TRBD1 (5 bases). The V gene lost 3 bases and the J gene lost 2 bases, with 7 bases spanning the gap. CDR1 and CDR2 (germline): WSHSY, SAAADI. This CDR3 has 13 amino acids. CDR3 DNA sequence: TGCGCCAGCAGTGACGGGGGGAACTATGGCTACACCTTC. Its protein product is CASSDGGNYGYTF.

This clone showed up just a few times. The chain has TRBV30 and TRBJ2-7; 13 positions agree with TRBD2. CDR1 and CDR2 (germline): GTSNPN, SVGIG (reference sequence). The CDR3 runs 15 residues. V trimming: 3 bases; J trimming: 5 bases; junction bases outside the gene matches: 7. In nucleotides, the CDR3 is TGTGCCTGGAGACCGAAACTAGCGGGAGGGCACGAGCAGTACTTC. Translating gives CAWRPKLAGGHEQYF.

This clone has just a few counts. The rearrangement links TRBV4-3 to TRBJ1-2; 7 nucleotides align to TRBD1. Per germline, CDR1 LGHNA and CDR2 YSLEER. The V and J ends lost 3 bases and 13 bases, in that order; junction bases with no gene match: 8. The CDR3 contains 12 residues. In nucleotides, the CDR3 is TGCGCCAGCAGCCATAGGGGACAGTCAGTCACCTTC. The encoded protein is CASSHRGQSVTF.

V and J are TRBV28 and TRBJ2-1; 14 bases agree with TRBD2. Germline V gene lookup returns CDR1 MDHEN and CDR2 SYDVKM. The V gene end was trimmed by 7 bases and the J gene end by 7 bases; junction bases not matched to a gene: 15. The CDR3 sequence is 18 residues long. DNA of the CDR3: TGTGCCAGCAAACCGAACCCCAGACTAGCGGGAGGGTTGAATGAGCAGTTCTTC. Amino acid sequence: CASKPNPRLAGGLNEQFF.

This clone occurred once. The chain carries TRBV2 and TRBJ2-7; 7 bases line up with TRBD1. The CDR3 length is 15 residues. Per the germline V gene, CDR1 is SNHLY and CDR2 is FYNNEI. J gave up 3 bases and V 2 bases, and 7 bases lay outside the gene matches. This chain's CDR3 is CASSERSTGRYEQYF. The CDR3 bases are TGTGCCAGCAGTGAAAGATCGACAGGGCGCTACGAGCAGTACTTC.